The 16 T cell receptor beta chains given below trace back to one sample, sequenced in a study of T cell clonality in common variable immunodeficiency. The method was immunoSEQ multiplex PCR; TCRdb's version includes in-frame clones alone and lacks a portion of them. Recorded here are approximately 58,000 clones, none singletons. Input material: peripheral blood mononuclear cells. Receptor source: a person aged 18 to 70 in good health.

In this sample, this clone turned up many times. Coverage ceases 3 residues before the CDR3 finishes, and the germline J gene fills in the end. The genes are TRBV12-3 or TRBV12-4 and TRBJ1-4; D ambiguous. The CDR3 sequence is 14 residues long. V gave up 3 bases and J gave up 8 bases, with 13 bases separating them. Partial CDR3 DNA: TGTGCCAGCAGTTTTGGGCAGGTTGAAGAAAAA. It yields the protein CASSFGQVEEK. The full CDR3 sequence reads CASSFGQVEEKLFF.

This clone showed up many times. The read falls 3 residues short of the CDR3 end, and the missing part is taken from the germline J gene. The V gene is TRBV28, the J gene TRBJ2-7; D may be TRBD1 or TRBD2 (6 bases each). Looked up from germline, CDR1 is MDHEN and CDR2 is SYDVKM. The V and J ends lost 2 bases and 3 bases respectively, with 11 bases between them. This CDR3 region has 14 residues. The CDR3 sequence: CASSLVQGGYEQYF. Incomplete CDR3 DNA: TGTGCCAGCAGTTTAGTACAGGGAGGCTACGAG.

The table lists this clone with many counts. The read falls 3 residues short of the CDR3 end, and the missing part is taken from the germline J gene. The rearrangement joins TRBV7-6 to TRBJ2-1, with 7 bases identical to TRBD2. The germline V gene has CDR1 SGHVS and CDR2 FNYEAQ. After removal of 3 bases from V and 9 bases from J, the junction contained 8 bases not matched to a gene. The length of the CDR3 is 14 residues. The chain's CDR3 is CASSFGGGGSEQFF. The DNA read from the CDR3 is TGTGCCAGCAGCTTTGGGGGGGGAGGGAGTGAG.

Ten or more counts support this clone. The sequenced CDR3 bases are TGCGCCAGCAGCTTAACACTAGCCAGGACCGGGGAG. This codes for CASSLTLARTGE. The full CDR3 is CASSLTLARTGELFF. The gene calls are TRBV5-1 and TRBJ2-2; D perhaps matches TRBD2 (6 bases). The read ends 3 residues shy of where the CDR3 ends; the end is completed using the germline J gene. Per germline, CDR1 SGHRS and CDR2 YFSETQ. The CDR3 contains 15 residues. The V and J ends lost 2 bases and 5 bases respectively, with 13 bases between them.

This clone occurred many times. The read terminates 3 residues ahead of where the CDR3 ends, so the germline J gene completes it. The chain couples TRBV5-4 to TRBJ2-5, with 7 positions matching TRBD1. The V segment lost 3 bases and the J segment 1 base; nucleotides outside the gene matches: 3. Germline V gives CDR1 SGHNT, CDR2 YYREEE (reference sequence). The CDR3 loop spans 14 amino acids. CDR3 bases read: TGTGCCAGCAGCTCAAGACAGGGCCAAGAGACC. Translating it yields CASSSRQGQET. The entire CDR3 sequence reads CASSSRQGQETQYF.

Turning to this clone: The read halts 3 residues ahead of the CDR3 end, with the missing end drawn from the germline J gene. The rearrangement joins TRBV7-9 to TRBJ2-3, with 8 bases fitting TRBD2. Germline loops: CDR1 SEHNR, CDR2 FQNEAQ (reference sequence). CDR3 length: 13 amino acids. CDR3 region: CSKASGSTDTQYF. The covered CDR3 bases are TGTTCCAAAGCTAGCGGGAGCACAGATACG. Combining the CDR3 with reference TRBV7-9 and TRBJ2-3 gives the whole variable domain DTGVSQNPRHKITKRGQNVTFRCDPISEHNRLYWYRQTLGQGPEFLTYFQNEAQLEKSRLLSDRFSAERPKGSFSTLEIQRTEQGDSAMYLCSKASGSTDTQYFGPGTRLTVL.

This clone has a count of ten or more. The read falls 3 residues short of the CDR3 end, and the missing part is taken from the germline J gene. The chain employs TRBV7-8 and TRBJ2-1; possibly TRBD1 for D (6 bases). V was cut by 2 bases and J by 6 bases, with 11 bases left in between. This CDR3 is built from 14 residues. Germline V gene data show CDR1 as SGHVS and CDR2 as FQNEAQ. The DNA read from the CDR3 is TGTGCCAGCAGCTTATACGGCAGGGGCAATGAG. Its protein product is CASSLYGRGNE. The CDR3, in full, reads CASSLYGRGNEQFF.

This clone was counted only a few times. The missing CDR3 end, 3 residues past where the read stops, is filled in from the germline J gene. The J gene is TRBJ1-6, the V gene TRBV10-2, with D unresolved. The CDR3 consists of 15 residues. The V end lost 3 bases, the J end lost 4 bases, and 10 bases lay between the germline ends. CDR1 is WSHSY and CDR2 is SAAADI in the germline V gene. CDR3 residues: CASSDRTRYNSPLHF. The covered CDR3 bases are TGCGCCAGCAGTGATAGAACCCGTTATAATTCACCC.

This clone was recorded many times. The CDR3 end falls 3 residues outside the read, so it is completed with the germline J gene. The chain is built from TRBV19 and TRBJ2-7, with D maybe TRBD2 (5 bases). The CDR3 contains 11 residues. Germline-derived CDR1 and CDR2 are LNHDA and SQIVND (reference sequence). Trimming left V 10 bases short and J 6 bases short, with 13 bases between. The CDR3 DNA, read in part, is TGTGCCACCGACTCTGGAGGCGAG. As protein: CATDSGGE. The entire CDR3 is CATDSGGEQYF.

This clone showed up many times. The read terminates 3 residues before the CDR3 end, so the remaining end is supplied by the germline J gene. The chain is built from TRBV10-2 and TRBJ2-1, with 14 bases aligning to TRBD2. Germline CDR1 WSHSY, CDR2 SAAADI. The length of the CDR3 is 17 residues. Losses at the gene ends were 6 bases for V and 2 bases for J; bases not matched to a gene: 6. The sequenced part of the CDR3 DNA is TGCGCCAGCAGGGGGACTAGCGGGAGTGTGACCTACAATGAG. The encoded protein is CASRGTSGSVTYNE. The full-length CDR3 reads as CASRGTSGSVTYNEQFF.

This clone was detected ten times or more. The missing CDR3 end, 3 residues past where the read stops, is filled in from the germline J gene. The chain employs TRBV18 and TRBJ1-4, with D possibly being TRBD1 (6 bases). CDR3 length: 14 residues. Germline lookup yields CDR1 KGHSH and CDR2 LQKENI. V dropped 4 bases and J dropped 4 bases, with 10 bases sitting between them. CDR3: CASSQDSHNEKLFF. The DNA read from the CDR3 is TGTGCCAGCTCACAGGACAGCCATAATGAAAAA.

This clone was seen ten or more times. The read is 3 residues too short to cover the CDR3 end, so that end is filled in from the germline J gene. The V gene is TRBV29-1, the J gene TRBJ2-3, with D perhaps TRBD1 (6 bases). CDR1 SQVTM and CDR2 ANQGSEA come from the germline V gene. Trimming left V 8 bases short and J 3 bases short, with 21 bases between. This CDR3 contains 15 residues. The DNA read from the CDR3 is TGCAGCTCAACCACAAGAGGGGGTGGTACAGATACG. This codes for CSSTTRGGGTDT. The whole CDR3 sequence is CSSTTRGGGTDTQYF.

The sample holds many counts of this clone. Read sequence stops 3 residues before the CDR3 end, and the germline J gene provides the missing end. The chain employs TRBV4-1 and TRBJ2-3, with 8 nucleotides matching TRBD2. In germline, CDR1 is MGHRA, CDR2 YSYEKL. The trim removed 0 bases at V and 6 bases at J, leaving 8 bases unmatched. The CDR3 sequence is 16 residues long. The CDR3 spells CASSQDRGGVVDTQYF. Partial CDR3 DNA: TGCGCCAGCAGCCAAGATCGGGGGGGGGTTGTGGATACG.

This clone was recorded many times. Read coverage stops 3 residues before the CDR3 terminus; the germline J gene supplies the remainder. The chain joins TRBV20-1 to TRBJ2-5, with 12 bases lining up with TRBD2. The CDR3 length is 14 residues. Per germline, CDR1 DFQATT and CDR2 SNEGSKA (reference sequence). The ends lost 7 bases at V and 3 bases at J; junction bases unmatched: 6. CDR3 residues: CSVPRLAGEETQYF. The sequenced CDR3 bases are TGCAGTGTTCCCAGACTAGCGGGAGAAGAGACC.

Regarding this clone: The CDR3 end falls 3 residues outside the read, so it is completed with the germline J gene. V usage is TRBV19 and J usage is TRBJ1-6, with D tentatively TRBD1 (6 bases). V gave up 3 bases and J gave up 10 bases, with 13 bases separating them. The CDR3 has 14 residues. The V gene's germline CDR1 is LNHDA and CDR2 SQIVND (reference sequence). CDR3 bases read: TGTGCCAGTAGTATGTTGCAGGGGAGGTCACCC. Amino acids: CASSMLQGRSP. The whole CDR3 sequence reads CASSMLQGRSPLHF.

Ten or more counts support this clone. The CDR3 is cut off 3 residues early in the read; its end comes from the germline J gene. V and J are TRBV19 and TRBJ2-1; TRBD2 might be the D (5 bases). The CDR3 totals 15 residues. With 5 bases removed from V and 8 bases from J, the gap between germline ends came to 19 bases. Germline values: CDR1 LNHDA, CDR2 SQIVND (reference sequence). The CDR3 bases that were read are TGTGCCAGTAGTTCGACGAGGGCCGTTAGGGATGAG. Its translation is CASSSTRAVRDE. The entire CDR3 protein is CASSSTRAVRDEQFF.